This is a list of T cell receptor beta chains from one sample in a study of graft-versus-host responses after intestinal transplantation. Profiling relied on immunoSEQ multiplex PCR, and the TCRdb table lists in-frame clones only, not all of them. The table has roughly 53,000 clones, about 89% seen once. The source material was PBMCs, sampled nearly 670 days after intestinal transplant. These receptors came from a human patient who received an intestinal transplant, so some T cells may come from the graft donor. Each CDR3 is given without its conserved first and last residue.

j_call	v_call	cdr3_aa
TRBJ1-1	TRBV5-1	ASSLGGIMNTEAF
TRBJ1-5	TRBV4-1	ASSQDPGGNQPQH
TRBJ1-6	TRBV6-6	ASSYTGGGPLH
TRBJ1-4	TRBV7-3	ASSPDRLVNEKLF
TRBJ1-5	TRBV9	ASSVDPEQPQH
TRBJ2-7	TRBV10-3	AISEIGGPDEQY
TRBJ1-5	TRBV18	ASSPMAVPNQPQH
TRBJ1-1	TRBV7-9	ASSCRGHKLNTEAF
TRBJ2-5	TRBV5-5	ASSTNRDRGYETQY
TRBJ2-3	TRBV7-9	ASSLAADTQY
TRBJ1-3	TRBV6-1	ASSSAGTGNTIY
TRBJ1-1	TRBV7-8	ASSSVQGADTEAF
TRBJ2-5	TRBV4-1	ASSQDSGSQY
TRBJ2-7	TRBV7-3	ASSLRDRAAYSYEQY
TRBJ1-4	TRBV30	AWRQQGGINEKLF
TRBJ1-4	TRBV18	ASSPTAGTGYEKLF
TRBJ2-7	TRBV29-1	SVEQGYEQY
TRBJ2-1	TRBV6-6	ASSWGQGFGNEQF
TRBJ2-5	TRBV19	ASSINKLAGRETQY
TRBJ2-5	TRBV5-1	ASSLGGLERAETQY
TRBJ2-3	TRBV10-3	AISEPAGGDTQY
TRBJ2-1	TRBV11-3	ASSWDSYNEQF
TRBJ2-3	TRBV30	ARAGALGDTQY